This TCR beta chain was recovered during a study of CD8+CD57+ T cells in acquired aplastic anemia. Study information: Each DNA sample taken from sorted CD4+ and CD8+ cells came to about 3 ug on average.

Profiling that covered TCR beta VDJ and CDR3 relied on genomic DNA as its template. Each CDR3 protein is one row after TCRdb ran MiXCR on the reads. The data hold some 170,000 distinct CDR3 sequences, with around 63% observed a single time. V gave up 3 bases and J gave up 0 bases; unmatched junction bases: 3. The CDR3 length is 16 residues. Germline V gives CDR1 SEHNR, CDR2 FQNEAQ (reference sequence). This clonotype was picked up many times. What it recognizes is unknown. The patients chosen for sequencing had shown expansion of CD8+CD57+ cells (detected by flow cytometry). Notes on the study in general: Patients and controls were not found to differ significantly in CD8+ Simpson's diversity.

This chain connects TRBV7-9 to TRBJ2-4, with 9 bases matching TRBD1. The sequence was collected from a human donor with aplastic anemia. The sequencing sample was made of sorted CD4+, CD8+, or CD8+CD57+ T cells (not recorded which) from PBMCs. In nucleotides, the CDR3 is TGTGCCAGCAGCTTCGGACAGGGGTTAGCCAAAAACATTCAGTACTTC. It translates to CASSFGQGLAKNIQYF.